These 27 T cell receptor beta chains originate from one sample sequenced in a study of ipilimumab plus nivolumab after autologous stem cell transplantation. TCRdb's copy holds only in-frame clones and misses some; the assay was immunoSEQ multiplex PCR. Of roughly 9,700 clones listed, around 73% are singletons. Sequenced material: PBMCs, taken in a trial of ipilimumab plus nivolumab as post-transplant consolidation. Source of these receptors: a male donor with diffuse large B-cell lymphoma.

This sequence joins TRBV15 and TRBJ2-3; D tentatively fits TRBD1 or TRBD2 (7 bases each). Germline V gene data show CDR1 as LNHNV and CDR2 as YYDKDF (reference sequence). V shed 1 base and J shed 3 bases, with 17 bases lying between them. The CDR3 covers 17 residues. The CDR3 protein is CATSRALGEGATDTQYF. In DNA, the CDR3 is TGTGCCACCAGCAGAGCCCTCGGGGAGGGGGCGACAGATACGCAGTATTTT.

The V gene is TRBV7-2, the J gene TRBJ1-2; 7 bases align to TRBD1. Germline CDR1 SGHTA, CDR2 FQGNSA. V dropped 7 bases and J dropped 4; count of bases not matched to a gene: 6. CDR3 length equals 13 residues. Here the CDR3 reads CASTGQVFYGYTF. CDR3 bases: TGTGCCAGCACCGGACAGGTTTTCTATGGCTACACCTTC.

The chain is built from TRBV29-1 and TRBJ1-4; the D gene is possibly TRBD1 (5 bases). V lost 4 bases, J lost 4 bases, and 16 bases lay in between. This CDR3 is built from 15 residues. Per germline, CDR1 SQVTM and CDR2 ANQGSEA. The CDR3 sequence is CSVGGEGWGNEKLFF. CDR3 nucleotides: TGCAGCGTTGGAGGAGAGGGGTGGGGTAATGAAAAACTGTTTTTT.

The V call is TRBV5-1, the J call TRBJ2-7; D gene uncertain. Trimming left V 0 bases short and J 6 bases short, with 13 bases between. Germline lookup yields CDR1 SGHRS and CDR2 YFSETQ. The CDR3 totals 14 residues. This CDR3 is CASSLEVEFGEQYF. The CDR3 coding sequence is TGCGCCAGCAGCTTGGAGGTGGAATTCGGCGAGCAGTACTTC.

A single count supports this clone. This chain joins TRBV13 and TRBJ2-1; TRBD1 or TRBD2 may be the D gene (6 bases each). The germline V gene encodes CDR1 PRHDT and CDR2 FYEKMQ (reference sequence). CDR3 length equals 16 residues. V lost 5 bases to trimming and J lost 0 bases, with 14 bases between them. Here the CDR3 DNA reads TGTGCCAGCAGCCCCGGAGGGGGAAGCTCCTACAATGAGCAGTTCTTC. Translation gives CASSPGGGSSYNEQFF.

This clone came up once. This chain joins TRBV7-3 and TRBJ2-2, with 7 bases identical to TRBD2. This CDR3 is built from 17 residues. The V gene end was trimmed by 0 bases and the J gene end by 5 bases; junction bases not matched to a gene: 9. Germline CDR1 SGHTA, CDR2 FQGTGA. CDR3 in DNA: TGTGCCAGCAGCTTAACGTTGGCGGGGGTTCAGACCGGGGAGCTGTTTTTT. This translates into CASSLTLAGVQTGELFF.

This rearrangement joins TRBV28 to TRBJ2-5; 7 bases are a match to TRBD2. The end of the DNA is better explained by TRBJ2-7, so the J call may be wrong. Germline loops: CDR1 MDHEN, CDR2 SYDVKM. CDR3 length: 14 amino acids. CDR3 region: CASSLSAGVHEQYF. The DNA of the CDR3 is TGTGCCAGCAGTTTGTCTGCGGGGGTCCACGAGCAGTACTTC.

This clone was seen only a few times. The chain links TRBV19 to TRBJ2-1; a weak D match, TRBD2 (6 bases). Trimming cost V 2 bases and J 10 bases, with 12 bases left between them. Germline loops: CDR1 LNHDA, CDR2 SQIVND (reference sequence). The CDR3 has 13 residues. DNA of the CDR3: TGTGCCAGTAGTATATTGGCGGGGAGGGAGCAGTTCTTC. As protein: CASSILAGREQFF. Supplemented by reference TRBV19 and TRBJ2-1, the full variable domain reads DGGITQSPKYLFRKEGQNVTLSCEQNLNHDAMYWYRQDPGQGLRLIYYSQIVNDFQKGDIAEGYSVSREKKESFPLTVTSAQKNPTAFYLCASSILAGREQFFGPGTRLTVL.

This clone was detected a few times. The sample carries other DNA sequences with the same CDR3. The chain uses TRBV28 and TRBJ1-2; no reliable D call. Germline CDR1 reads MDHEN; CDR2 reads SYDVKM. This CDR3 contains 14 residues. V shed 6 bases and J shed 4 bases, with 15 bases lying between them. CDR3 DNA sequence: TGTGCCAGCAGCCCTCTTCAGACGGGCTATGGCTACACCTTC. Its protein product is CASSPLQTGYGYTF.

The rearrangement uses TRBV10-2 and TRBJ1-1; perhaps TRBD1 as D (5 bases). The CDR3 sequence is 14 residues long. CDR1 and CDR2 from the germline V gene are WSHSY and SAAADI. Deletions cut 2 bases from V and 1 base from J, with 8 bases between. The CDR3 sequence: CASSETQGNTEAFF. The DNA of the CDR3 is TGCGCCAGCAGTGAGACCCAGGGGAACACTGAAGCTTTCTTT.

The chain joins TRBV9 to TRBJ2-1; no firm D call. Germline loops: CDR1 SGDLS, CDR2 YYNGEE. The V end lost 0 bases, the J end lost 6 bases, and 7 bases lay between the germline ends. The CDR3 has 13 amino acids. The CDR3 here is CASSVGPLNEQFF. DNA of the CDR3: TGTGCCAGCAGCGTAGGTCCTCTCAATGAGCAGTTCTTC.

This clone is large by share. CDR3 residues: CASTDRANTGELFF. DNA for the CDR3: TGTGCCAGCACCGACAGGGCGAACACCGGGGAGCTGTTTTTT. The chain links TRBV11-1 to TRBJ2-2; TRBD1 aligns across 7 bases. The CDR3 runs 14 residues. V gave up 7 bases and J gave up 0 bases; unmatched junction bases: 2. Germline-derived CDR1 and CDR2 are SGHAT and FQDESV (reference sequence).

This rearrangement joins TRBV23-1 to TRBJ2-7; 11 nucleotides match TRBD1. TRBV23-1 is sorted into the ORF group, with uncertain function. The CDR3 totals 15 residues. With 3 bases clipped from V and 2 bases from J, the junction kept 3 bases outside the gene matches. CDR3: CASSHMDRGPYEQYF. The CDR3 DNA reads TGCGCCAGCAGTCATATGGACAGGGGGCCCTACGAGCAGTACTTC.

The chain uses TRBV5-6 and TRBJ2-2; D gene uncertain. Germline V gives CDR1 SGHDT, CDR2 YYEEEE. Trimming took off 1 base at V and 4 bases at J, with 2 bases between the two ends. The CDR3 totals 12 residues. CDR3: CASSLFTGELFF. The CDR3 DNA reads as TGTGCCAGCAGCTTGTTCACCGGGGAGCTGTTTTTT.

J is TRBJ1-2 and V is TRBV6-5; D gene uncertain. Germline V CDR1 and CDR2: MNHEY, SVGAGI. V lost 6 bases and J 0 bases, leaving 11 bases between the germline ends. The CDR3 length is 14 residues. This chain's CDR3 is CASSGPYTNYGYTF. Here the CDR3 DNA reads TGTGCCAGCAGCGGGCCTTACACTAACTATGGCTACACCTTC.

This clone was recorded only once. The chain combines TRBV19 with TRBJ2-6; TRBD2 is a possible D gene (6 bases). CDR1 is LNHDA, CDR2 SQIVND, per germline (reference sequence). This CDR3 region has 17 residues. V lost 3 bases and J 1 base, leaving 13 bases between the germline ends. CDR3 residues: CASSISGVLSGANVLTF. The CDR3, as DNA: TGTGCCAGTAGTATTTCGGGGGTGTTATCTGGGGCCAACGTCCTGACTTTC.

This rearrangement joins TRBV7-2 to TRBJ2-1; no clear D gene. Germline CDR1 is SGHTA and CDR2 is FQGNSA. Trimming took off 2 bases at V and 3 bases at J, with 5 bases between the two ends. The CDR3 has 13 amino acids. CDR3 residues: CASSLWLYNEQFF. CDR3 DNA sequence: TGTGCCAGCAGCTTATGGCTCTACAATGAGCAGTTCTTC. Variable domain in full (rest from reference TRBV7-2 and TRBJ2-1): GAGVSQSPSNKVTEKGKDVELRCDPISGHTALYWYRQSLGQGLEFLIYFQGNSAPDKSGLPSDRFSAERTGGSVSTLTIQRTQQEDSAVYLCASSLWLYNEQFFGPGTRLTVL.

DNA for the CDR3: TGCAGCGTTCGGAGGAGAAGGACAGGGTTAGTCTACGAGCAGTACTTC. It encodes CSVRRRRTGLVYEQYF. The chain has TRBV29-1 and TRBJ2-7, with 8 bases lining up with TRBD1. CDR1 and CDR2 (germline): SQVTM, ANQGSEA. The J segment lost 3 bases and the V segment lost 5 bases, leaving 15 bases of the junction unmatched. The CDR3 is 16 residues long.

The chain employs TRBV6-5 and TRBJ1-5; no clear D. V dropped 2 bases and J dropped 0 bases, with 2 bases sitting between them. CDR3 length equals 13 residues. Germline V gene sequence: CDR1 MNHEY, CDR2 SVGAGI. The CDR3 protein is CASSYDSNQPQHF. Here the CDR3 DNA reads TGTGCCAGCAGTTACGATAGCAATCAGCCCCAGCATTTT.

The count of this clone is one. This chain joins TRBV19 and TRBJ1-5; possible D gene TRBD1, 5 bases. V dropped 7 bases and J dropped 7 bases, with 20 bases sitting between them. From germline, CDR1 is LNHDA and CDR2 SQIVND (reference sequence). The CDR3 consists of 15 residues. The CDR3 region is CASKDWQGDGQPQHF. CDR3 in DNA: TGTGCCAGTAAGGATTGGCAGGGAGATGGGCAGCCCCAGCATTTT.

This chain links TRBV7-2 with TRBJ2-3, with D possibly matching TRBD2 (5 bases). Deletions cut 5 bases from V and 6 bases from J, with 15 bases between. The CDR3 is 14 amino acids. Germline CDR1 and CDR2: SGHTA and FQGNSA. The CDR3 spells CASSPTRQRDTQYF. CDR3 DNA sequence: TGTGCCAGCAGCCCAACCCGCCAGCGGGATACGCAGTATTTT. The whole variable domain, filled in from reference TRBV7-2 and TRBJ2-3, reads GAGVSQSPSNKVTEKGKDVELRCDPISGHTALYWYRQSLGQGLEFLIYFQGNSAPDKSGLPSDRFSAERTGGSVSTLTIQRTQQEDSAVYLCASSPTRQRDTQYFGPGTRLTVL.

In DNA, the CDR3 is TGTGCCAGCAGTTTTTCAACCCAGACTATCTTCTACTACAATGAGCAGTTCTTC. It yields the protein CASSFSTQTIFYYNEQFF. The chain joins TRBV28 to TRBJ2-1; perhaps TRBD2 as D (5 bases). Germline values: CDR1 MDHEN, CDR2 SYDVKM. The germline V and J ends were trimmed by 3 bases and 3 bases, with 21 bases remaining between them. CDR3 length: 18 amino acids.

The CDR3 DNA reads as TGTGCCAGCAGCACGAGAGGTGGGGGAGAGACCCAGTACTTC. Translated: CASSTRGGGETQYF. The V call is TRBV9, the J call TRBJ2-5; D possibly uses TRBD1 or TRBD2 (5 bases each). Germline CDR1 is SGDLS and CDR2 is YYNGEE. This CDR3 is 14 amino acids long. Trimming removed 4 bases at V and 4 bases at J, with 14 bases between.

The chain uses TRBV5-4 and TRBJ2-3, with TRBD1 matching over 9 bases. The ends lost 2 bases at V and 4 bases at J; junction bases unmatched: 11. CDR3 size: 17 residues. Germline values: CDR1 SGHNT, CDR2 YYREEE (reference sequence). The CDR3 protein is CASSFWGGGQGADTQYF. Here the CDR3 DNA reads TGTGCCAGCAGCTTTTGGGGTGGGGGACAGGGTGCAGATACGCAGTATTTT.

This clone has more than one count but fewer than ten. This chain joins TRBV28 and TRBJ1-5; 7 bases are shared with TRBD1. With V trimmed by 3 bases and J by 1 base, 6 bases remained unmatched. Germline-derived CDR1 and CDR2 are MDHEN and SYDVKM. The CDR3 length is 16 residues. CDR3 in DNA: TGTGCCAGCAGTTTGTCAGGGGGGGTGAGCAATCAGCCCCAGCATTTT. Translated, it gives CASSLSGGVSNQPQHF.

The J gene is TRBJ1-3, the V gene TRBV30; D might be TRBD1 (5 bases). Germline V CDR1 and CDR2: GTSNPN, SVGIG (reference sequence). Trimming took off 7 bases at V and 4 bases at J, with 17 bases between the two ends. The CDR3 is 14 residues long. CDR3 protein: CAFDGTASGNTIYF. The CDR3 nucleotides are TGTGCCTTCGACGGGACTGCATCGGGAAACACCATATATTTT. Using reference TRBV30 and TRBJ1-3 for the parts outside the CDR3, the full variable domain is SQTIHQWPATLVQPVGSPLSLECTVEGTSNPNLYWYRQAAGRGLQLLFYSVGIGQISSEVPQNLSASRPQDRQFILSSKKLLLSDSGFYLCAFDGTASGNTIYFGEGSWLTVV.

The CDR3 loop reads CASSQAESPLYSGANVLTF. CDR3 DNA sequence: TGTGCCAGCAGCCAAGCGGAGAGCCCTCTCTACTCTGGGGCCAACGTCCTGACTTTC. The rearrangement links TRBV4-2 to TRBJ2-6, with D unclear. This CDR3 contains 19 residues. The V gene's germline CDR1 is LGHNA and CDR2 YNFKEQ. The V end lost 1 base, the J end lost 0 bases, and 16 bases lay between the germline ends.